The 6 T cell receptor beta chains below all came from one sample that was sequenced in a study of CD8 T cells in ankylosing spondylitis. One entry per CDR3 protein results from TCRdb running MiXCR on the 5' RACE reads. In the table there are 200,000 to 250,000 distinct CDR3 sequences, 10% to 13% of which are singletons. Sequencing was done on a sample of blood, either unsorted or a sorted T cell fraction (not recorded which). The receptors shown here come from a male donor with ankylosing spondylitis or in good health (not recorded which).

This clonotype was seen at least ten times. This rearrangement joins TRBV25-1 to TRBJ2-3, with D perhaps TRBD2 (5 bases). Between the trimmed V and J ends, which lost 8 bases and 6 bases, there was a span of 9 bases. The CDR3 extends over 11 amino acids. Germline V gene data show CDR1 as MGHDK and CDR2 as SYGVNS. CDR3 sequence (DNA): TGTGCCAGCGGCATAGCGGATACGCAGTATTTT. This sequence encodes CASGIADTQYF.

At least ten counts were recorded for this clonotype. This sequence joins TRBV5-1 and TRBJ2-1; the D is unclear. Germline CDR1 and CDR2: SGHRS and YFSETQ. V was trimmed by 0 bases and J by 2 bases, leaving 21 bases between them. The CDR3 sequence is 19 residues long. The CDR3 bases are TGCGCCAGCAGCTTGGCCGCCCCCTCGATCGTCCGCCCCTACAATGAGCAGTTCTTC. Residues: CASSLAAPSIVRPYNEQFF.

This clonotype has more than one count but fewer than ten. The genes are TRBV5-1 and TRBJ1-4; D is ambiguous. The V gene's germline CDR1 is SGHRS and CDR2 YFSETQ. The CDR3 has 14 residues. The V and J ends lost 2 bases and 3 bases respectively, with 8 bases between them. The CDR3 DNA follows: TGCGCCAGCAGCTTCGGCGGGGCTAATGAAAAACTGTTTTTT. Translating it yields CASSFGGANEKLFF. Complete variable domain (other parts from reference TRBV5-1 and TRBJ1-4): KAGVTQTPRYLIKTRGQQVTLSCSPISGHRSVSWYQQTPGQGLQFLFEYFSETQRNKGNFPGRFSGRQFSNSRSEMNVSTLELGDSALYLCASSFGGANEKLFFGSGTQLSVL.

The rearrangement links TRBV3-1 to TRBJ2-3; D is possibly TRBD2 (7 bases). Per the germline V gene, CDR1 is LGHDT and CDR2 is YNNKEL (reference sequence). Trimming pared 0 bases from V and 3 bases from J, leaving 25 bases between. The length of the CDR3 is 20 residues. The CDR3 bases are TGTGCCAGCAGCCAAGAGGGCTTGGGGGGGCCGGTCTTCGGTACAGATACGCAGTATTTT. Protein sequence: CASSQEGLGGPVFGTDTQYF.

Ten or more counts support this clonotype. The CDR3 coding sequence is TGCAGTGCTACCCGACTAGCGGGGGGCACAGATACGCAGTATTTT. Protein: CSATRLAGGTDTQYF. This rearrangement joins TRBV20-1 to TRBJ2-3; 12 bases line up with TRBD2. This CDR3 region has 15 residues. Trimming removed 4 bases from V and 1 base from J; junction bases left unmatched: 3. CDR1 is DFQATT, CDR2 SNEGSKA, per germline (reference sequence).

This clonotype was seen at least ten times. The V call is TRBV7-9, the J call TRBJ2-1; possibly TRBD1 or TRBD2 for D (5 bases each). CDR1 is SEHNR, CDR2 FQNEAQ, per germline (reference sequence). This CDR3 region has 13 residues. V was clipped by 8 bases and J by 5 bases, with 13 bases between them. The CDR3 DNA reads as TGTGCCAGCGGGGCTGGGGGAAACAATGAGCAGTTCTTC. Protein sequence: CASGAGGNNEQFF.